The T cell receptor (beta chain) described here comes from a study of T cells in Graves' hyperthyroidism and ophthalmopathy (dated by TCRdb to the late 2010s). For the study in its entirety: A discovery cohort of approximately 100 patients, about 40 with Graves' ophthalmopathy and about 58 with stable Graves' hyperthyroidism, was used to find distinguishing TCR V-J signatures. Prospective prediction of ophthalmopathy was tested in an independent validation cohort of 18 to 20 hyperthyroidism patients and 15 to 17 patients who later progressed to ophthalmopathy. The 100 discovery patients were randomly divided into training and test sets at a 7:3 ratio. In addition, the study compared T-cell repertoires in thyroid tissue and in blood from roughly six Graves' hyperthyroidism patients. Once sampling was done, hyperthyroidism patients were given methimazole at a starting dose of 30 mg daily, whereas ophthalmopathy patients were given high-dose intravenous methylprednisolone. The paper reports TCR Vbeta CDR3 sequencing of over 130 peripheral blood samples: 40 or so ophthalmopathy, approximately 74 hyperthyroidism and around 17 progressor patients. What the authors observed across the whole study: No statistical method was used to fix the sample size in advance, and group allocation was not hidden from the investigators. A model built on a 13 V-J signature distinguished ophthalmopathy from stable hyperthyroidism, reaching about 89% sensitivity and under 84% specificity in cross-validation and 80%/75% in testing. In validation, the model predicted progression to ophthalmopathy with approximately 70% sensitivity and approximately 78% specificity, a median of approximately 6.7 months before onset. Most expanded thyroid clonotypes (frequency above 0.001) were also detected in blood, suggesting blood repertoires may reflect thyroid immune responses.

This clonotype was counted ten times or more. What antigen it recognizes has not been identified. No base-level quality is on record; no much larger clone is a single base apart. TCR beta CDR3 regions were amplified from RNA transcripts. For the first round of RT-PCR on the TCR CDR3, the HTBI primer set was used together with the Qiagen OneStep RT-PCR kit. Libraries were constructed in a second round of multiplex PCR, after which size selection and purification were carried out. Paired-end sequencing of the libraries was performed with 100 bp reads on an Illumina HiSeq2000. The paper's data handling went like this. SOAPnuke was used to process the raw data, throwing out any read that contained adapters or uncalled bases, had a mean Phred below 15, or lacked an exact constant-primer or identifier match. COPE v1.2.5 was used to merge high-quality paired reads, and clonotypes were defined as unique nucleotide sequences. MiTCR v1.1 was used to align clonotypes to the IMGT TRBV, TRBD and TRBJ reference segments. Only V-J combinations with frequency above 0.0001, covering about 99% of repertoires, were analysed. A TCS score was defined as the ratio of F50 (clonal expansion) to E x V (chaos), with BLOSUM62-based TCRdist applied between CDR3 peptides within each V-J. Welch's t-statistics and random forest reduced around 510 V-J features to around 14, which were used in a naive Bayes classifier (R e1071). The Morisita-Horn index was used to measure how similar the thyroid and blood repertoires were. Using fastp trimming at Q25 and MiXCR clonotype assembly, TCRdb reanalyzed the public sequencing data and kept in-frame beta chains. CDR3 protein duplicates are merged, each entry listing the most common genes and DNA. The V and J calls come from TCRdb's annotation, not from the publication. The sample table contains 80,000 to 100,000 distinct CDR3 sequences; only one count was recorded for 35% to 50% of them. Roughly 10% of the sample comes from the top ten.

Trimming removed 2 bases from V and 1 base from J, leaving 5 bases between the germline ends. From the cysteine up to the phenylalanine, the CDR3 has a length of 13 residues. This entry keeps only the CDR3 DNA: 39 bases, framed from base 1. A patient counted as having stable Graves' hyperthyroidism if no progression to ophthalmopathy occurred over 18 months of follow-up. The hyperthyroidism patients were between 18 and 65 years old and newly diagnosed, with a disease duration of less than 2 months. Exclusion was applied to patients with uncontrolled infections, other autoimmune diseases, pregnancy or lactation. Diagnoses were established on the basis of clinical symptoms, serum thyroxine and TRAb, thyroid ultrasound, and orbital computed tomography. Total RNA was extracted with Trizol reagent, and quality was checked on an Agilent 2100 Bioanalyzer.

This TCR was recovered from a young woman with Graves' hyperthyroidism. Rearrangement joined TRBV12-3 or TRBV12-4 to TRBJ1-1, with no D gene named confidently. Input material: peripheral blood or thyroid tissue (not recorded which). DNA sequence: TGTGCCAGCAGTTTATCAGAGAACACTGAAGCTTTCTTT. Its protein reads: CASSLSENTEAFF.